This TCR beta chain emerged from a study of molecular identifiers for immune sequencing clone quantification. The sample holds many counts of this clonotype. TCRdb reanalysed the PCR reads using MiXCR and keeps one entry per CDR3 protein. The sample carries 600,000 to 650,000 distinct CDR3 sequences, about 20% recorded once. The V gene's germline CDR1 is MGHRA and CDR2 YSYEKL. V gave up 4 bases and J gave up 4 bases; unmatched junction bases: 7. The CDR3 is 16 amino acids. The chain uses TRBV4-1 and TRBJ2-1; TRBD2 matches 10 bases. Sequenced: naive CD8+ T cells from blood, with Jurkat cell RNA spiked in. Noted subset: FACS-sorted CD8+CD4-CCR7+CD45RA+ naive T cells. The receptor was derived from a human donor in good health. Some libraries in this study had Jurkat cell RNA spiked in. The CDR3 spells CASSLSLAGEYNEQFF. The CDR3 region has the DNA TGCGCCAGCAGCCTCAGCCTAGCGGGGGAGTACAATGAGCAGTTCTTC.